This record covers a single T cell receptor beta chain. Its specificity is not known. Germline-derived CDR1 and CDR2 are SEHNR and FQNEAQ (reference sequence). V was clipped by 7 bases and J by 8 bases, with 12 bases between them. The CDR3 has 12 residues. As to treatment: oral pan-JAK inhibitor, 5-10 mg twice daily. Reverse transcription of extracted RNA yielded cDNA, which provided the sequencing template. The method was immunoSEQ multiplex PCR; TCRdb's version includes in-frame clones alone and lacks a portion of them. Of around 100,000 clones in the sample, roughly three fifths were seen once. The sample comes from a study of CD8+ T cells in alopecia areata. Study in general: Scoring of severity for treated patients was based on percentage of affected scalp area.

Study-wide results and caveats: How baseline CD8+ expansion relates to response remains uncertain (there was one nonresponder). For patients receiving tofacitinib, scalp clonality and expanded CD8+ clones among the top 100 significantly decreased.

The chain has TRBV7-9 and TRBJ2-1, with D possibly TRBD1 on 6 matching bases. This TCR was sampled from a human donor with alopecia areata. The specimen was CD4+ T cells sorted from blood, collected at week 24, from a patient treated with tofacitinib. The CDR3 reads CASNLGAHEQFF. The DNA of the CDR3 is TGTGCCAGCAATTTGGGGGCCCATGAGCAGTTCTTC. The full variable domain, with the rest looked up from reference TRBV7-9 and TRBJ2-1, is DTGVSQNPRHKITKRGQNVTFRCDPISEHNRLYWYRQTLGQGPEFLTYFQNEAQLEKSRLLSDRFSAERPKGSFSTLEIQRTEQGDSAMYLCASNLGAHEQFFGPGTRLTVL.